A single sample is the source of the 29 T cell receptor beta chains below, sequenced in a study of cytomegalovirus exposure and HLA in healthy donors. PCR primers comprised 60 Vbeta and 13 Jbeta primers. Repertoires were generated with immunoSEQ multiplex PCR, while TCRdb's copy carries only in-frame clones and drops some. Of tens of thousands of clones listed, 80% are singletons. Sequenced sample: PBMCs. These receptors came from a man aged 45 to 65 in good health and CMV-seropositive.

This clone was counted a single time. The CDR3 protein is CASSQDGRDTQYF. CDR3 in DNA: TGCGCCAGCAGCCAAGATGGTAGAGATACGCAGTATTTT. The rearrangement uses TRBV4-1 and TRBJ2-3; D gene uncertain. V was cut by 0 bases and J by 5 bases, with 6 bases left in between. Germline V lookup: CDR1 MGHRA, CDR2 YSYEKL. There are 13 residues in the CDR3.

In its sample, this clone was seen once. The rearrangement joins TRBV18 to TRBJ2-2, with D possibly TRBD2 on 6 matching bases. V was clipped by 6 bases and J by 1 base, with 6 bases between them. Germline CDR1 is KGHSH and CDR2 is LQKENI. The CDR3 has 13 residues. CDR3 DNA sequence: TGTGCCAGCTCTAGCGGGAACACCGGGGAGCTGTTTTTT. Its translation: CASSSGNTGELFF.

The CDR3 DNA reads as TGTGCCAGCTCACCCTCTAAACTCGAAAAACTGTTTTTT. Protein product: CASSPSKLEKLFF. The chain carries TRBV18 and TRBJ1-4; D is ambiguous. Between the trimmed V and J ends, which lost 3 bases and 8 bases, there was a span of 10 bases. Germline V CDR1 and CDR2: KGHSH, LQKENI. This CDR3 has 13 amino acids.

This chain links TRBV7-9 with TRBJ1-1, with D possibly being TRBD1 (5 bases). This CDR3 has 12 residues. Per germline, CDR1 SEHNR and CDR2 FQNEAQ (reference sequence). V was pared by 5 bases and J by 7 bases, with 11 bases between. The CDR3, as DNA: TGTGCCAGCAGCGTTTTAAGGGGTGAAGCTTTCTTT. Amino acid sequence: CASSVLRGEAFF.

The sample holds one count of this clone. The V call is TRBV5-8, the J call TRBJ1-1; D gene uncertain. Per the germline V gene, CDR1 is SGHTS and CDR2 is YDEGEE. CDR3 length: 13 amino acids. V was trimmed by 0 bases and J by 0 bases, leaving 3 bases between them. CDR3: CASSLALNTEAFF. CDR3 DNA: TGTGCCAGCAGCTTGGCTCTGAACACTGAAGCTTTCTTT.

The chain joins TRBV7-9 to TRBJ2-7, with D possibly matching TRBD1 (6 bases). V was trimmed by 3 bases and J by 6 bases, leaving 18 bases between them. The CDR3 is made up of 15 amino acids. Germline V gene sequence: CDR1 SEHNR, CDR2 FQNEAQ (reference sequence). The CDR3: CASSFQGGASGEQYF. CDR3 sequence (DNA): TGTGCCAGCAGCTTTCAAGGGGGAGCCTCGGGCGAGCAGTACTTC. Full variable domain (outside the CDR3, taken from reference TRBV7-9 and TRBJ2-7): DTGVSQNPRHKITKRGQNVTFRCDPISEHNRLYWYRQTLGQGPEFLTYFQNEAQLEKSRLLSDRFSAERPKGSFSTLEIQRTEQGDSAMYLCASSFQGGASGEQYFGPGTRLTVT.

V and J are TRBV29-1 and TRBJ2-3, with D possibly matching TRBD2 (6 bases). The CDR3 totals 14 residues. Trimming removed 4 bases from V and 6 bases from J, with 17 bases in between. Germline V gene lookup returns CDR1 SQVTM and CDR2 ANQGSEA. In nucleotides, the CDR3 is TGCAGCGTTGGGGGGGTAAGGGTTCGGGATACGCAGTATTTT. This gives the protein CSVGGVRVRDTQYF.

The chain has TRBV5-4 and TRBJ1-1; TRBD1 aligns across 7 bases. Germline V gene data show CDR1 as SGHNT and CDR2 as YYREEE (reference sequence). V trimming: 7 bases; J trimming: 4 bases; junction bases outside the gene matches: 7. The CDR3 runs to 13 residues. CDR3 DNA: TGTGCCAGCGGCCGACAGGGTGGCACTGAAGCTTTCTTT. Its translation is CASGRQGGTEAFF.

This clone was recorded a few times. V gene TRBV6-1 combines with J gene TRBJ2-3; 7 bases align to TRBD1. J gave up 0 bases and V 8 bases, and 8 bases lay outside the gene matches. Germline-derived CDR1 and CDR2 are MNHNS and SASEGT. The CDR3 is made up of 15 amino acids. CDR3 in DNA: TGTGCCAGCTCATTGGGACAGACTAGCACAGATACGCAGTATTTT. It encodes CASSLGQTSTDTQYF.

V and J are TRBV12-5 and TRBJ2-1; 16 bases fit TRBD2. This CDR3 spans 18 amino acids. V was pared by 0 bases and J by 8 bases, with 7 bases of the junction left unmatched. Germline CDR1 LGHNT, CDR2 FRNRAP. The CDR3 bases are TGTGCTAGTGGTTTGGTCCCCGGGACTAGCGGGAGGGCCTATGAGCAGTTCTTC. Amino acids: CASGLVPGTSGRAYEQFF.

Points on this clone: The junction departs from germline at one end; a sequencing error may be responsible. This chain uses TRBV7-9 with TRBJ2-5; TRBD1 or TRBD2 may be the D gene (6 bases each). Germline CDR1 reads SEHNR; CDR2 reads FQNEAQ (reference sequence). This CDR3 has 11 amino acids. CDR3 sequence: CASTLGGTSHF. CDR3 DNA sequence: TGTGCCAGCACCTTAGGAGGGACAAGTCACTTC.

The V call is TRBV29-1, the J call TRBJ1-5, with TRBD1 matching over 7 bases. Trimming took 7 bases from V and 5 from J; bases not matched to a gene: 5. The CDR3 extends over 12 amino acids. CDR1 SQVTM and CDR2 ANQGSEA come from the germline V gene. DNA for the CDR3: TGCAGCGCCGGACAGGATTATCAGCCCCAGCATTTT. Amino acid sequence: CSAGQDYQPQHF.

The chain employs TRBV11-2 and TRBJ2-3, with D hard to call. Germline lookup yields CDR1 SGHAT and CDR2 FQNNGV. V was clipped by 5 bases and J by 0 bases, with 9 bases between them. This CDR3 is 14 amino acids long. CDR3 protein: CASSPLASTDTQYF. The CDR3 DNA sequence: TGTGCCAGCAGCCCGCTGGCCAGCACAGATACGCAGTATTTT.

This chain connects TRBV13 to TRBJ1-5; D is unclear. Trimming took off 0 bases at V and 6 bases at J, with 15 bases between the two ends. The CDR3 spans 16 residues. Germline loops: CDR1 PRHDT, CDR2 FYEKMQ (reference sequence). The CDR3 DNA sequence: TGTGCCAGCAGCTTAGGGGTCATTCAAGGCGGTCAGCCCCAGCATTTT. Translating gives CASSLGVIQGGQPQHF.

The chain links TRBV5-4 to TRBJ2-1; D gene uncertain. V was pared by 3 bases and J by 8 bases, with 6 bases between. The CDR3 is 11 amino acids. Germline CDR1 SGHNT, CDR2 YYREEE (reference sequence). This chain's CDR3 is CASSSSDEQFF. The DNA for the CDR3 is TGTGCCAGCAGCTCGTCGGATGAGCAGTTCTTC.

V is TRBV6-4 and J is TRBJ2-2, with a weak D call TRBD2 (6 bases). V was trimmed by 0 bases and J by 5 bases, leaving 19 bases between them. The germline CDR1 and CDR2 sequences are MRHNA and SNTAGT. The CDR3 length is 18 residues. This chain's CDR3 is CASSDSFGRGAGTGELFF. In DNA, the CDR3 is TGTGCCAGCAGTGACTCTTTCGGCCGCGGGGCGGGAACCGGGGAGCTGTTTTTT.

This chain links TRBV7-9 with TRBJ2-7, with D possibly being TRBD2 (6 bases). Germline V CDR1 and CDR2: SEHNR, FQNEAQ (reference sequence). The CDR3 sequence is 15 residues long. V was clipped by 0 bases and J by 2 bases, with 11 bases between them. CDR3 in DNA: TGTGCCAGCAGCTTAGCGGCGGGAACAACCTACGAGCAGTACTTC. It is translated as CASSLAAGTTYEQYF.

Turning to this clone: One end of the junction varies from germline; a read error may be responsible. This chain uses TRBV7-9 with TRBJ2-1; D unresolved. Germline V gene data show CDR1 as SEHNR and CDR2 as FQNEAQ (reference sequence). The CDR3 extends over 12 amino acids. CDR3 amino acids: CSSSSTTNEQFF. DNA of the CDR3: TGTTCCAGCAGCTCCACTACCAATGAGCAGTTCTTC.

The V and J genes are TRBV25-1 and TRBJ2-5; D might be TRBD1 (6 bases). The CDR3 spans 13 residues. Germline CDR1 and CDR2: MGHDK and SYGVNS. Trimming cost V 4 bases and J 4 bases, with 10 bases left between them. CDR3 sequence reads: CASSVQGRETQYF. In DNA form, the CDR3 reads TGTGCCAGCAGTGTACAGGGTAGAGAGACCCAGTACTTC.

V usage is TRBV2 and J usage is TRBJ2-7, with D hard to call. The CDR3 sequence is 11 residues long. The V end lost 2 bases, the J end lost 4 bases, and 3 bases lay between the germline ends. Germline V lookup: CDR1 SNHLY, CDR2 FYNNEI. CDR3 amino acids: CASSELYEQYF. Written as DNA, the CDR3 is TGTGCCAGCAGTGAACTGTACGAGCAGTACTTC.

The chain couples TRBV7-2 to TRBJ2-7; D ambiguous. Trimming took off 5 bases at V and 2 bases at J, with 13 bases between the two ends. The CDR3 is 14 amino acids. CDR1 and CDR2 from the germline V gene are SGHTA and FQGNSA. The DNA for the CDR3 is TGTGCCAGCAGCCTCGGAGTCCCAGCCTACGAGCAGTACTTC. Its translation is CASSLGVPAYEQYF.

The chain couples TRBV11-1 to TRBJ1-1; 7 bases line up with TRBD1. The CDR3 covers 15 residues. With 7 bases clipped from V and 6 bases from J, the junction kept 14 bases outside the gene matches. Germline V gene sequence: CDR1 SGHAT, CDR2 FQDESV (reference sequence). The CDR3 here is CASTKDRIASAEAFF. As DNA, the CDR3 is TGTGCCAGCACAAAGGACAGGATCGCCTCGGCTGAAGCTTTCTTT.

The chain links TRBV7-9 to TRBJ2-7, with D maybe TRBD1 (6 bases). Trimming took 5 bases from V and 12 from J, leaving 23 bases between them. The germline V gene encodes CDR1 SEHNR and CDR2 FQNEAQ (reference sequence). The CDR3 length is 14 residues. For the CDR3, the DNA is TGTGCCAGCAGCGCCTCGGACAGCTCTGGGGGAAGGTACTTC. It is translated as CASSASDSSGGRYF. Complete variable domain (other parts from reference TRBV7-9 and TRBJ2-7): DTGVSQNPRHKITKRGQNVTFRCDPISEHNRLYWYRQTLGQGPEFLTYFQNEAQLEKSRLLSDRFSAERPKGSFSTLEIQRTEQGDSAMYLCASSASDSSGGRYFGPGTRLTVT.

This clone was recorded only once. This sequence joins TRBV30 and TRBJ2-5, with D tentatively TRBD2 (6 bases). Deletions cut 3 bases from V and 2 bases from J, with 16 bases between. The length of the CDR3 is 15 residues. Germline V gives CDR1 GTSNPN, CDR2 SVGIG (reference sequence). CDR3 sequence: CAWRSSGGWQETQYF. CDR3 sequence (DNA): TGTGCCTGGAGAAGTTCTGGAGGGTGGCAAGAGACCCAGTACTTC.

Concerning this clone: The germline gene is not matched at one end of the junction; a read error may be the cause. This chain connects TRBV5-4 to TRBJ2-4; D may be TRBD2 (7 bases). CDR3 size: 15 residues. CDR1 is SGHNT, CDR2 YYREEE, per germline (reference sequence). The CDR3 nucleotides read TGTGCCAGCAGCTCGAGGGGGGGGGACAAAAACAGTCAGTACTTC. Protein product: CASSSRGGDKNSQYF.

This chain connects TRBV4-1 to TRBJ1-1; D unclear. Trimming left V 0 bases short and J 4 bases short, with 9 bases between. This CDR3 has 14 residues. Germline lookup yields CDR1 MGHRA and CDR2 YSYEKL. In DNA, the CDR3 is TGCGCCAGCAGCCAAGATCTAAGAATCACTGAAGCTTTCTTT. Translating it yields CASSQDLRITEAFF.

The V gene is TRBV4-1, the J gene TRBJ1-6, with TRBD1 matching 9 bases. CDR1 and CDR2 (germline): MGHRA, YSYEKL. The CDR3 is made up of 16 amino acids. Unmatched junction bases numbered 7, after V lost 2 bases and J lost 8 bases. Here the CDR3 DNA reads TGCGCCAGCAGCCAAACAAGGACAGGGGAAGATTCACCCCTCCACTTT. Translation gives CASSQTRTGEDSPLHF.

The CDR3 loop is CASRTNSNQPQHF. The CDR3 DNA sequence: TGTGCCAGCCGGACTAATAGCAATCAGCCCCAGCATTTT. The rearrangement links TRBV2 to TRBJ1-5; D not certain. V was clipped by 8 bases and J by 0 bases, with 8 bases between them. Per germline, CDR1 SNHLY and CDR2 FYNNEI. CDR3 length equals 13 residues.

The gene calls are TRBV5-4 and TRBJ2-7; 9 bases map to TRBD2. Trimming at V came to 4 bases and at J to 5 bases, leaving 13 bases not matched to a gene. The CDR3 covers 16 residues. Per germline, CDR1 SGHNT and CDR2 YYREEE (reference sequence). CDR3 coding DNA: TGTGCCAGCAGCCCCGGGGGTAGCGGGAGCGGCGACGAGCAGTACTTC. It translates to CASSPGGSGSGDEQYF.